The present entry profiles one T cell receptor beta chain with its context. The antigen is unknown. Investigators isolated RNA and reverse transcribed it into cDNA to act as the sequencing template. Sequencing used immunoSEQ multiplex PCR; TCRdb keeps in-frame clones, though not all of them. The table lists around 8,400 clones, less than 75% of them singletons. The data derive from a study of CD8+ T cells in alopecia areata. This CDR3 region has 16 residues. Germline V lookup: CDR1 MGHDK, CDR2 SYGVNS. V was clipped by 4 bases and J by 0 bases; unmatched bases: 6. Overall study findings and caveats: Patients showed less clear TCR sequence sharing than mice, possibly partly because of HLA diversity. Affected scalp, especially in alopecia totalis/universalis, had a higher clonality than normal scalp did.

Researchers sorted CD4+ cells into CD25+CD127- cells for several patients. Researchers took lesional scalp punch biopsies and peripheral blood from people who were alopecia areata patients. CD4+ and CD8+ T cells were sorted from PBMCs stained for CD3, CD4 and CD8. This receptor was taken from a human donor with alopecia areata. The sample taken for sequencing was CD4+ Tregs sorted from blood. The chain uses TRBV25-1 and TRBJ2-1; 7 positions agree with TRBD1. The CDR3 coding sequence is TGTGCCAGCAGTGGCTGGGACAGCCGCTCCTACAATGAGCAGTTCTTC. Translated: CASSGWDSRSYNEQFF.